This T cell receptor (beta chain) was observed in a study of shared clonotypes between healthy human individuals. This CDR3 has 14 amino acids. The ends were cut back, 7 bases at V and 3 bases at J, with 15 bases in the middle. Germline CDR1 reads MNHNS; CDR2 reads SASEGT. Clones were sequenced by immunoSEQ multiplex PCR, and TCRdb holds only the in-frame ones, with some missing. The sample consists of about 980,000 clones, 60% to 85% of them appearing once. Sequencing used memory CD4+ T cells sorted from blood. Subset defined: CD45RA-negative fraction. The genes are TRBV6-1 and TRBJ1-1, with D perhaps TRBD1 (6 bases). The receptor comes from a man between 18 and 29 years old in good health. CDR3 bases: TGTGCCAGCACCGCCTACAGGGTCGACACTGAAGCTTTCTTT. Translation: CASTAYRVDTEAFF.